This TCR beta chain comes out of a study of cytomegalovirus exposure and HLA in healthy donors. This CDR3 has 16 amino acids. The germline V and J ends were trimmed by 0 bases and 5 bases, with 16 bases remaining between them. CDR1 is SGHNT, CDR2 YYREEE, per germline (reference sequence). Primers for the PCR totalled 60 Vbeta and 13 Jbeta. Measured with immunoSEQ multiplex PCR; TCRdb has only the in-frame clones, and not every one. This sample has 190,000 or so clones, with about 76% found just once. The source material was PBMCs. The chain is built from TRBV5-4 and TRBJ2-3; no clear D gene. This clonotype was sampled from a male donor in good health and CMV-seropositive. The CDR3: CASSLDFGTKEDTQYF. The CDR3 bases are TGTGCCAGCAGCTTGGACTTCGGCACTAAAGAAGATACGCAGTATTTT.